This TCR beta chain was retrieved from a study of memory CD4+ T cells and cytomegalovirus serostatus. The sort gate was single viable CD3+CD4+CD8-CD45RO+ cells for memory CD4+ T cells. The repertoire was sequenced with immunoSEQ multiplex PCR; TCRdb's copy has only in-frame clones and lacks some. There are over 65,000 clones in the sample; about 70% occur only once, and roughly 4.7% lies in the top ten. Germline lookup yields CDR1 GTSNPN and CDR2 SVGIG (reference sequence). The CDR3 extends over 14 amino acids. V dropped 1 base and J dropped 5; count of bases not matched to a gene: 7. This receptor was taken from an adult in good health and CMV-seropositive. The material sequenced was memory CD4+ T cells from blood. The chain recombines TRBV30 with TRBJ2-7; 8 bases map to TRBD2. CDR3 loop: CAWSELAGGDEQYF. Here the CDR3 DNA reads TGTGCCTGGAGTGAATTGGCGGGAGGCGACGAGCAGTACTTC.